Reported below is one T cell receptor beta chain. Assay used: immunoSEQ multiplex PCR; TCRdb lists only in-frame clones, some missing. Seen here are about 82,000 clones, about 93% observed once, and the top ten hold around 0.42%. This specimen belongs to a study of technical replicates of blood from a few donors. CDR3 length: 13 amino acids. Germline CDR1 reads MNHEY; CDR2 reads SVGAGI. With 0 bases removed from V and 5 bases from J, the gap between germline ends came to 8 bases. The clonotype was recovered from a human donor in good health. This chain connects TRBV6-5 to TRBJ2-7; D is uncertain. The specimen sequenced was T cells isolated from PBMCs. The CDR3 DNA reads as TGTGCCAGCAGTTACTCGAGGTCAAACGAGCAGTACTTC. Protein: CASSYSRSNEQYF.